Listed below are T cell receptor beta chains from one sample, sequenced in a study of control samples from healthy donors and cancer patients. The table came from immunoSEQ multiplex PCR; TCRdb's copy has only in-frame clones and leaves some out. Of approximately 72,000 clones listed, 70% to 90% are singletons. The sequenced sample was blood. These receptors were collected from a man between 45 and 60 years old in good health. CDR3s include the opening cysteine and the closing phenylalanine or tryptophan. A D gene is named only where the DNA matches it firmly. Part of the rows lack a size; the others show once, few, many or a class for expanded clones.

v_call,j_call,d_call,clone_size,cdr3_nt,cdr3_aa
TRBV7-8,TRBJ1-1,NA,NA,TGTGCCAGCAGGGGCACTACAAACACTGAAGCTTTCTTT,CASRGTTNTEAFF
TRBV19,TRBJ1-5,NA,NA,TGTGCCAGTAGTATAGTTCCCGGGAGCAATCAGCCCCAGCATTTT,CASSIVPGSNQPQHF
TRBV7-3,TRBJ1-1,NA,NA,TGTGCCAGCAGCTTACGGGCCCATCAAGGGCAGGTCACTGAAGCTTTCTTT,CASSLRAHQGQVTEAFF
TRBV7-9,TRBJ1-1,NA,NA,TGTGCCAGCAGCTTAGAACGGAACACTGAAGCTTTCTTT,CASSLERNTEAFF
TRBV2,TRBJ1-1,NA,NA,TGTGCCAGCTCCCTTTTGGAGGGGATGGCTGAAGCTTTCTTT,CASSLLEGMAEAFF
TRBV5-6,TRBJ1-1,TRBD1,NA,TGTGCCAGCAGCTTCTGGGGGACAGGGTATTGGGACACTGAAGCTTTCTTT,CASSFWGTGYWDTEAFF
TRBV3-1/TRBV3-2,TRBJ1-5,NA,few,TGTGCCAGCAGCCAAGATGGCCAGCAGCCCCAGCATTTT,CASSQDGQQPQHF
TRBV29-1,TRBJ1-1,NA,NA,TGCAGCGCTACTGAAGCTTTCTTT,CSATEAFF
TRBV3-1/TRBV3-2,TRBJ2-5,NA,NA,TGTGCCAGCAGCCAAGGGACAGTTAAAGAGACCCAGTACTTC,CASSQGTVKETQYF
TRBV5-1,TRBJ1-2,NA,NA,TGCGCCAGCAGCTCGTGGGGGGCCGATGGCTACACCTTC,CASSSWGADGYTF
TRBV5-1,TRBJ2-1,NA,NA,TGCGCCAGCAGCTTGGCCTGGGGGGACGGTGAGCAGTTCTTC,CASSLAWGDGEQFF
TRBV27,TRBJ1-1,NA,once,TGTGCCAGCAGTTTACCCCCCGGGATGGGGAACACTGAAGCTTTCTTT,CASSLPPGMGNTEAFF
TRBV5-6,TRBJ1-3,NA,NA,TGTGCCAGCAGCTTGGCTCCCTCTGGAAACACCATATATTTT,CASSLAPSGNTIYF
TRBV19,TRBJ2-2,NA,NA,TGTGCCAGCCTCCACCGGACTACCACCGGGGAGCTGTTTTTT,CASLHRTTTGELFF
TRBV14,TRBJ1-1,TRBD1,few,TGTGCCAGCAGCCATACAGGGGGCAGGACTGAAGCTTTCTTT,CASSHTGGRTEAFF
TRBV27,TRBJ2-7,NA,NA,TGTGCCAGCAGGTCTCGCGGGGGCTCTCGCTACTACGAGCAGTACTTC,CASRSRGGSRYYEQYF
TRBV7-9,TRBJ2-7,TRBD2,once,TGTGCCAGCAGCCGGGAGGCGGGGGGCGGTTACGAGCAGTACTTC,CASSREAGGGYEQYF
TRBV29-1,TRBJ2-5,TRBD1,NA,TGCAGCGTTGAAGAAGGGGGCGGTGAGACCCAGTACTTC,CSVEEGGGETQYF
TRBV24-1,TRBJ2-3,NA,NA,TGTGCCACCAGTGATTGGGGAGGCATTGGCGCAGATACGCAGTATTTT,CATSDWGGIGADTQYF
TRBV5-1,TRBJ1-6,TRBD1,NA,TGCGCCAGCAGCCAAACGGGACAGGGGAACTCCTATAATTCACCCCTCCACTTT,CASSQTGQGNSYNSPLHF
TRBV15,TRBJ1-5,NA,NA,TGTGCCACCAGCAGAGTTAGATTCCGGGGGGGGAGGCATAGCAATCAGCCCCAGCATTTT,CATSRVRFRGGRHSNQPQHF
TRBV11-2,TRBJ2-5,NA,NA,TGTGCCAGCAGCCGAGGGGACTTGGGGACCCAGTACTTC,CASSRGDLGTQYF
TRBV4-2,TRBJ2-3,NA,few,TGTGCCAGCAGCCAAGAAATTCTGAATGCAGATACGCAGTATTTT,CASSQEILNADTQYF
TRBV19,TRBJ1-6,NA,NA,TGTGCCAGTAGCCTGGAGGGACCGTCGAGCTCCTATAATTCACCCCTCCACTTT,CASSLEGPSSSYNSPLHF
TRBV3-1/TRBV3-2,TRBJ2-7,TRBD1,few,TGTGCCAGCAGTCAAACGACAGGGAACGAGCAGTACTTC,CASSQTTGNEQYF
TRBV7-9,TRBJ2-5,NA,NA,TGTGCCAGCAGCTTAGTGGGCCTGACGGAGACCCAGTACTTC,CASSLVGLTETQYF
TRBV3-1/TRBV3-2,TRBJ1-4,NA,NA,TGTGCCAGCAGCCAACTAAGGGGCCGGGGTGAAAAACTGTTTTTT,CASSQLRGRGEKLFF
TRBV5-6,TRBJ2-5,TRBD2,NA,TGTGCCAGCAGCTTGGTGGTCGGGGGGTACCAAGAGACCCAGTACTTC,CASSLVVGGYQETQYF
TRBV2,TRBJ1-1,NA,NA,TGTGCCAGCAGTGATTTGGGGGGGAACACTGAAGCTTTCTTT,CASSDLGGNTEAFF
TRBV29-1,TRBJ1-5,TRBD1,NA,TGCAGCGTTGAAGGAGGCAGGGGGAGAGAAAGCAATCAGCCCCAGCATTTT,CSVEGGRGRESNQPQHF
TRBV13,TRBJ1-1,TRBD1,few,TGTGCCAGCAGCTCACCAGGGGGCTGGAAGAACACTGAAGCTTTCTTT,CASSSPGGWKNTEAFF
TRBV10-3,TRBJ2-1,TRBD2,NA,TGTGCCATGGGACCCTTAGCGGGGGCGCGGAGCTCCTACAATGAGCAGTTCTTC,CAMGPLAGARSSYNEQFF
TRBV20-1,TRBJ1-1,NA,NA,TGCAGTGCTAGTCCGCTGGGGCGTTACTCCACTGAAGCTTTCTTT,CSASPLGRYSTEAFF